Listed below are T cell receptor beta chains from one sample, sequenced in a study of Ad26.COV2.S vaccination and SARS-CoV-2 variants. Data came from immunoSEQ multiplex PCR; TCRdb stores just in-frame clones and leaves some out. The repertoire consists of hundreds of thousands of clones, with roughly 84% occurring once and the leading ten covering roughly 3.2%. The sample here was peripheral blood, taken in a trial of Ad26.COV2.S vaccine versus placebo. These receptor sequences come from a person between 18 and 60 years old who received the Ad26.COV2.S COVID-19 vaccine or a placebo. Each CDR3 is given with its conserved first and last residue. Fields, in order: D gene, J gene, clone size, V gene, CDR3 DNA, CDR3 protein. A D gene is named only where the DNA matches it firmly. Some rows have no size entry. The others give once, few or many, or a class for an expanded clone.

D: -
J: TRBJ2-7
size: -
V: TRBV15
DNA: TGTGCCACCAGCAGAGGAGGGGGGGAGAACTACGAGCAGTACTTC
CDR3: CATSRGGGENYEQYF

D: -
J: TRBJ1-1
size: -
V: TRBV20-1
DNA: TGCAGTGCTAGACGGAACACTGAAGCTTTCTTT
CDR3: CSARRNTEAFF

D: -
J: TRBJ2-1
size: -
V: TRBV7-3
DNA: TGTGCCAGCAGCGTATCCTTCAGGGGTGAGCAGTTCTTC
CDR3: CASSVSFRGEQFF

D: -
J: TRBJ2-5
size: -
V: TRBV3-1/TRBV3-2
DNA: TGTGCCAGCAGCCTCACCCAGACCCGGGGCCAAGAGACCCAGTACTTC
CDR3: CASSLTQTRGQETQYF

D: TRBD1
J: TRBJ2-2
size: -
V: TRBV4-2
DNA: TGTGCCAGCAGCCAAGATAGGGGGCGAACCGGGGAGCTGTTTTTT
CDR3: CASSQDRGRTGELFF

D: TRBD2
J: TRBJ2-1
size: -
V: TRBV14
DNA: TGTGCCAGCAGCCAAGGACTAGCGGGGGGTTTACGGTTCTTC
CDR3: CASSQGLAGGLRFF

D: -
J: TRBJ1-2
size: -
V: TRBV3-1/TRBV3-2
DNA: TGTGCCAGCAGCCCCCCCGGGGTGCTCTATGGCTACACCTTC
CDR3: CASSPPGVLYGYTF

D: TRBD1
J: TRBJ1-1
size: -
V: TRBV5-1
DNA: TGCGCCAGCAGCTCGAGACAGGGCGTGAACACTGAAGCTTTCTTT
CDR3: CASSSRQGVNTEAFF

D: -
J: TRBJ2-7
size: -
V: TRBV7-2
DNA: TGTGCCAGCAGCTTATACTACGAGCAGTACTTC
CDR3: CASSLYYEQYF

D: -
J: TRBJ1-3
size: -
V: TRBV6-2/TRBV6-3
DNA: TGTGCCAGCAGTCCCCGAAGGGCTGGAAACACCATATATTTT
CDR3: CASSPRRAGNTIYF

D: -
J: TRBJ1-5
size: -
V: TRBV4-1
DNA: TGCGCCAGCAGACTCTCCGCAGCCTTGGGCGGCAATCAGCCCCAGCATTTT
CDR3: CASRLSAALGGNQPQHF

D: -
J: TRBJ1-3
size: -
V: TRBV4-1
DNA: TGCGCCAGCAGCCAAGATGGCACGGATGGAAACACCATATATTTT
CDR3: CASSQDGTDGNTIYF

D: -
J: TRBJ1-4
size: -
V: TRBV7-9
DNA: TGTGCCAGCAGCTTACGAAGTAGACCCTCACCTAATGAAAAACTGTTTTTT
CDR3: CASSLRSRPSPNEKLFF

D: TRBD1
J: TRBJ1-2
size: -
V: TRBV27
DNA: TGTGCCAGCAGTCCCTCGACAGGGCTCGGCTACACCTTC
CDR3: CASSPSTGLGYTF

D: -
J: TRBJ1-5
size: -
V: TRBV19
DNA: TGTGCCAGTAGTATTCCAGGAGGTAACGCTCAGCCCCAGCATTTT
CDR3: CASSIPGGNAQPQHF

D: -
J: TRBJ1-6
size: -
V: TRBV3-1/TRBV3-2
DNA: TGTGCCAGCAGCCAAGTTTTCGGGAATTCACCCCTCCACTTT
CDR3: CASSQVFGNSPLHF

D: TRBD2
J: TRBJ2-1
size: -
V: TRBV4-2
DNA: TGTGCCAGCAGCCCTTTAAGCGGGGGGTACAATGAGCAGTTCTTC
CDR3: CASSPLSGGYNEQFF

D: -
J: TRBJ1-2
size: -
V: TRBV13
DNA: TGTGCCCGCTTCGGGGGCGGGGGGACACTCTATGGCTACACCTTC
CDR3: CARFGGGGTLYGYTF

D: -
J: TRBJ2-1
size: -
V: TRBV7-3
DNA: TGTGCCAGCAGCTTAACGGGGGCGGTGTCCTACAATGAGCAGTTCTTC
CDR3: CASSLTGAVSYNEQFF

D: -
J: TRBJ1-4
size: -
V: TRBV6-1
DNA: TGTGCCAGCAGTGAAGGTGGGGCCAATGAAAAACTGTTTTTT
CDR3: CASSEGGANEKLFF

D: TRBD1
J: TRBJ1-4
size: -
V: TRBV19
DNA: TGTGCCAGTAGTAAGGACAGGGCGGATGAAAAACTGTTTTTT
CDR3: CASSKDRADEKLFF

D: -
J: TRBJ1-2
size: -
V: TRBV5-1
DNA: TGCGCCAGCAGCTTTGAGGGTTCCTATGGCTACACCTTC
CDR3: CASSFEGSYGYTF

D: -
J: TRBJ2-3
size: -
V: TRBV27
DNA: TGTGCCAGCAGTTCTAGAACAGATACGCAGTATTTT
CDR3: CASSSRTDTQYF

D: -
J: TRBJ2-2
size: -
V: TRBV18
DNA: TGTGCCAGCTCACCAGCCTGGGTCCCCCGGGAGCTGTTTTTT
CDR3: CASSPAWVPRELFF

D: -
J: TRBJ1-1
size: -
V: TRBV24-1
DNA: TGTGCCACCAGTGACCCCGACGGGGTGGCGGGGGCTTTCTTT
CDR3: CATSDPDGVAGAFF

D: -
J: TRBJ2-7
size: once
V: TRBV7-2
DNA: TGTGCCAGCAGCTTATCTGGATTCCCCTCGGAGCAGTACTTC
CDR3: CASSLSGFPSEQYF

D: TRBD2
J: TRBJ2-6
size: -
V: TRBV27
DNA: TGTGCCAGCAGTCCTCGGACTAGCGGGGGGAATTCGGGGGCCAACGTCCTGACTTTC
CDR3: CASSPRTSGGNSGANVLTF

D: TRBD1
J: TRBJ1-1
size: -
V: TRBV6-5
DNA: TGTGCCAGCAGTCTGGACAGGAGGGGTTTCGAAGCTTTCTTT
CDR3: CASSLDRRGFEAFF

D: -
J: TRBJ2-2
size: -
V: TRBV6-5
DNA: TGTGCCAGCAGTTTGACAGCCTATACCGGGGAGCTGTTTTTT
CDR3: CASSLTAYTGELFF

D: TRBD2
J: TRBJ2-7
size: -
V: TRBV5-4
DNA: TGTGCCAGCACCCCGGGGCGGGGGGCCTCCTACGAGCAGTACTTC
CDR3: CASTPGRGASYEQYF

D: -
J: TRBJ1-1
size: -
V: TRBV20-1
DNA: TGCAGTGCTAGTGAATGGCCGAACACTGAAGCTTTCTTT
CDR3: CSASEWPNTEAFF

D: -
J: TRBJ1-1
size: -
V: TRBV9
DNA: TGTGCCAGCAGCGTAGACCAGAACACTGAAGCTTTCTTT
CDR3: CASSVDQNTEAFF

D: -
J: TRBJ1-4
size: once
V: TRBV5-4
DNA: TGTGCCAGCAGCAGAAAGACCGGGGCAACTAATGAAAAACTGTTTTTT
CDR3: CASSRKTGATNEKLFF

D: -
J: TRBJ1-2
size: -
V: TRBV6-1
DNA: TGTGCCAGCAGTGAAGTCGGAGGGTACGACTATGGCTACACCTTC
CDR3: CASSEVGGYDYGYTF

D: -
J: TRBJ1-2
size: -
V: TRBV7-2
DNA: TGTGCCAGCAGCTTAACAGGGCGGTCGAGCTACACCTTC
CDR3: CASSLTGRSSYTF

D: TRBD1
J: TRBJ1-4
size: -
V: TRBV6-5
DNA: TGTGCCAGCCAACCCCGGGGGACAGGGTGGAAACTGTTTTTT
CDR3: CASQPRGTGWKLFF

D: TRBD1
J: TRBJ1-2
size: -
V: TRBV4-1
DNA: TGCGCCAGCAGCCTGCCCCGGACAGGAGACCATTATGGCTACACCTTC
CDR3: CASSLPRTGDHYGYTF

D: -
J: TRBJ2-2
size: few
V: TRBV11-3
DNA: TGTGCCAGCAGCTTAGATCTAGGAACCGGGGAGCTGTTTTTT
CDR3: CASSLDLGTGELFF

D: -
J: TRBJ2-7
size: -
V: TRBV12-5
DNA: TGTGCTAGTGGTTTTTCCCCCGGGACAAGGATCTACGAGCAGTACTTC
CDR3: CASGFSPGTRIYEQYF

D: TRBD1
J: TRBJ1-1
size: -
V: TRBV19
DNA: TGTGCCAGTTCGACAGGGGACGTCCCTGAAGCTTTCTTT
CDR3: CASSTGDVPEAFF